This T cell receptor beta chain came from a study of T cell changes during pregnancy in multiple sclerosis. The repertoire was sequenced with immunoSEQ multiplex PCR; TCRdb's copy has only in-frame clones and lacks some. The data hold some 81,000 clones, with 75% to 90% observed a single time. With V trimmed by 11 bases and J by 3 bases, 12 bases remained unmatched. The germline V gene encodes CDR1 SGHNT and CDR2 YENEEA. CDR3 length: 15 residues. The material was peripheral blood, obtained before pregnancy. V gene TRBV11-3 combines with J gene TRBJ1-2; 10 nucleotides match TRBD1. The source of this sequence is a female donor with multiple sclerosis, enrolled in a pregnancy study. In nucleotides, the CDR3 is TGTGCCGGAAGACGAAACGACAGGGGGCACTATGGCTACACCTTC. Protein product: CAGRRNDRGHYGYTF.